A selection of T cell receptor beta chains follows, all from one sample in a study of cytomegalovirus exposure and HLA in healthy donors. This table comes from immunoSEQ multiplex PCR, and its TCRdb copy is limited to in-frame clones, with some not included. The sample includes 200,000 to 250,000 clones, approximately 87% of them seen just once. The sequencing sample was made of PBMCs. The source is a human donor in good health. CDR3s include the opening cysteine and the closing phenylalanine or tryptophan. Fields, in order: V gene, J gene, D gene, CDR3 protein. The D gene is left open where the match is weak.

V gene: TRBV2
J gene: TRBJ1-2
D gene: .
CDR3 protein: CASTREGGYGYTF

V gene: TRBV15
J gene: TRBJ2-5
D gene: TRBD1
CDR3 protein: CATSRGGSGTGGKETQYF

V gene: TRBV6-6
J gene: TRBJ2-1
D gene: .
CDR3 protein: CASSYSTTSNLF

V gene: TRBV19
J gene: TRBJ2-7
D gene: TRBD2
CDR3 protein: CASSQGTSGGYEQYF

V gene: TRBV18
J gene: TRBJ2-7
D gene: .
CDR3 protein: CASSQAVTGIDEQYF

V gene: TRBV10-2
J gene: TRBJ2-1
D gene: TRBD2
CDR3 protein: CASSEPAGGSDEQFF

V gene: TRBV9
J gene: TRBJ1-2
D gene: .
CDR3 protein: CASSGRRNYGYTF

V gene: TRBV6-6
J gene: TRBJ2-7
D gene: TRBD1
CDR3 protein: CAGTSRTGDYEQYF

V gene: TRBV5-1
J gene: .
D gene: TRBD2
CDR3 protein: CASSLEGRTSFSEQYF

V gene: TRBV18
J gene: TRBJ1-2
D gene: .
CDR3 protein: CASSPLSSLGGRPNYGYTF

V gene: TRBV19
J gene: TRBJ2-5
D gene: .
CDR3 protein: CASSNPQGLETQYF

V gene: TRBV7-9
J gene: TRBJ2-2
D gene: TRBD1
CDR3 protein: CASSSYGDRGAGELFF

V gene: TRBV9
J gene: TRBJ2-1
D gene: .
CDR3 protein: CASSVRGVDEQFF

V gene: TRBV10-3
J gene: TRBJ1-2
D gene: .
CDR3 protein: CAISDPNWGHDYTF

V gene: TRBV7-6
J gene: TRBJ2-1
D gene: .
CDR3 protein: CASSFNSQGHHNEQFF

V gene: TRBV9
J gene: TRBJ2-1
D gene: .
CDR3 protein: CASSVEWGGYNEQFF

V gene: TRBV5-8
J gene: TRBJ2-7
D gene: TRBD2
CDR3 protein: CASSKLFVTSGTREQYF

V gene: TRBV11-3
J gene: TRBJ2-5
D gene: .
CDR3 protein: CASSLDRREWSQETQYF

V gene: TRBV5-1
J gene: TRBJ1-1
D gene: .
CDR3 protein: CASSLGHGRDTEAFF

V gene: TRBV5-1
J gene: TRBJ1-1
D gene: .
CDR3 protein: CASSPGAGANTEAFF

V gene: TRBV5-1
J gene: TRBJ2-3
D gene: TRBD2
CDR3 protein: CASSLYGRGSTDTQYF

V gene: TRBV7-6
J gene: TRBJ2-1
D gene: .
CDR3 protein: CASSLGEYNEQFF

V gene: TRBV7-2
J gene: TRBJ2-7
D gene: .
CDR3 protein: CASSLQGYEQYF

V gene: TRBV28
J gene: TRBJ1-5
D gene: TRBD1
CDR3 protein: CASSRQGAVQPQHF

V gene: TRBV6-5
J gene: TRBJ1-4
D gene: .
CDR3 protein: CASSYSPGMGEKLFF

V gene: TRBV29-1
J gene: TRBJ1-1
D gene: .
CDR3 protein: CSVEDVPGIRTEAFF

V gene: TRBV19
J gene: TRBJ1-2
D gene: TRBD1
CDR3 protein: CASTWTGGNYGYTF

V gene: TRBV9
J gene: TRBJ2-1
D gene: TRBD2
CDR3 protein: CASSVAWGSGSNEQFF

V gene: TRBV29-1
J gene: TRBJ2-1
D gene: TRBD2
CDR3 protein: CSVRNSGRAVNEQFF

V gene: TRBV7-9
J gene: TRBJ1-2
D gene: .
CDR3 protein: CASSLAESDGYTF

V gene: TRBV7-6
J gene: TRBJ2-7
D gene: TRBD1
CDR3 protein: CASSGGPGQGLNEQYF

V gene: TRBV6-1
J gene: TRBJ2-7
D gene: TRBD2
CDR3 protein: CASSTPTSSNEQYF

V gene: TRBV4-1
J gene: TRBJ2-3
D gene: .
CDR3 protein: CASSQVGKRRTDTQYF

V gene: TRBV6-6
J gene: TRBJ1-3
D gene: .
CDR3 protein: CASSFQGSSGNTIYF

V gene: TRBV29-1
J gene: TRBJ2-5
D gene: TRBD2
CDR3 protein: CSATFTDSGRAQETQYF

V gene: TRBV2
J gene: TRBJ2-1
D gene: TRBD1
CDR3 protein: CASRAGQGCNEQFF

V gene: TRBV5-1
J gene: TRBJ1-3
D gene: .
CDR3 protein: CASSLAAVAGNTIYF

V gene: TRBV27
J gene: TRBJ2-7
D gene: TRBD1
CDR3 protein: CASSTNRGRLYEQYF

V gene: TRBV12-5
J gene: TRBJ2-7
D gene: .
CDR3 protein: CASGLPLESQDASYEQYF

V gene: TRBV2
J gene: TRBJ2-5
D gene: TRBD1
CDR3 protein: CASKAGGGETQYF

V gene: TRBV29-1
J gene: TRBJ2-2
D gene: .
CDR3 protein: CSVPGTRNTGELFF

V gene: TRBV9
J gene: TRBJ2-1
D gene: .
CDR3 protein: CASSDKFLGVLKSNEQFF

V gene: TRBV9
J gene: TRBJ1-1
D gene: TRBD1
CDR3 protein: CASSVGDRGRRAFF

V gene: TRBV23-1
J gene: TRBJ1-5
D gene: TRBD1
CDR3 protein: CASRQTKGQGGWSNQPQHF

V gene: TRBV11-2
J gene: TRBJ2-7
D gene: .
CDR3 protein: CASSFRSYEQYF

V gene: TRBV7-2
J gene: TRBJ2-7
D gene: .
CDR3 protein: CASSLSGGFHEQYF

V gene: TRBV29-1
J gene: TRBJ1-4
D gene: .
CDR3 protein: CSVQPRVANEKLFF

V gene: TRBV10-3
J gene: TRBJ2-5
D gene: TRBD1
CDR3 protein: CAISEVGGQAEQETQYF

V gene: TRBV7-8
J gene: TRBJ2-2
D gene: .
CDR3 protein: CASSLNRAPNTGELFF

V gene: TRBV5-6
J gene: TRBJ2-7
D gene: TRBD2
CDR3 protein: CASSLTSGSSYEQYF

V gene: TRBV6-1
J gene: TRBJ1-1
D gene: .
CDR3 protein: CASSESGLPEAFF

V gene: TRBV19
J gene: TRBJ1-4
D gene: .
CDR3 protein: CASSLHHRDGEKLFF

V gene: TRBV7-8
J gene: TRBJ1-1
D gene: .
CDR3 protein: CASSLLPTGGQAEAFF

V gene: TRBV7-9
J gene: TRBJ2-7
D gene: .
CDR3 protein: CASSSGLFVEQYF

V gene: TRBV9
J gene: TRBJ1-1
D gene: .
CDR3 protein: CASSDYRSLNTEAFF

V gene: TRBV2
J gene: TRBJ1-4
D gene: .
CDR3 protein: CAARGQLNEKLFF

V gene: TRBV10-3
J gene: TRBJ1-3
D gene: .
CDR3 protein: CAITPVRHLSGNTIYF

V gene: TRBV18
J gene: TRBJ2-3
D gene: .
CDR3 protein: CASSPLADLSTDTQYF